This TCR beta chain comes out of a study of shared clonotypes between healthy human individuals. Findings and caveats of the study: Generation of non-shared clonotypes was less probable than generation of clonotypes shared by all four donors. Around 5% was the fraction of naive CD4 clonotypes found shared across four donors.

On this clone: Its target is unknown.

The CDR3 loop spans 15 amino acids. Germline assignment: CDR1 SGHTA and CDR2 FQGNSA. The junction had 7 bases not matched to a gene; V was cut back by 1 base and J by 9 bases. Clones were sequenced by immunoSEQ multiplex PCR, and TCRdb holds only the in-frame ones, with some missing. The sample has a few million clones, roughly 93% seen once. CD45RA-negative memory and CD45RA+ naive subsets were split from the CD4+ cells. The chain recombines TRBV7-2 with TRBJ2-1; 9 nucleotides align to TRBD2. The receptor was derived from a man between 18 and 29 years old in good health. Some clones in this sample may be carry-over from other donors' samples. Sequencing used naive CD4+ T cells from PBMCs. The subset was: CD45RA+ positively selected. CDR3 sequence reads: CASSLESLAGGEQFF. As DNA, the CDR3 is TGTGCCAGCAGCTTAGAGTCACTAGCGGGCGGTGAGCAGTTCTTC.